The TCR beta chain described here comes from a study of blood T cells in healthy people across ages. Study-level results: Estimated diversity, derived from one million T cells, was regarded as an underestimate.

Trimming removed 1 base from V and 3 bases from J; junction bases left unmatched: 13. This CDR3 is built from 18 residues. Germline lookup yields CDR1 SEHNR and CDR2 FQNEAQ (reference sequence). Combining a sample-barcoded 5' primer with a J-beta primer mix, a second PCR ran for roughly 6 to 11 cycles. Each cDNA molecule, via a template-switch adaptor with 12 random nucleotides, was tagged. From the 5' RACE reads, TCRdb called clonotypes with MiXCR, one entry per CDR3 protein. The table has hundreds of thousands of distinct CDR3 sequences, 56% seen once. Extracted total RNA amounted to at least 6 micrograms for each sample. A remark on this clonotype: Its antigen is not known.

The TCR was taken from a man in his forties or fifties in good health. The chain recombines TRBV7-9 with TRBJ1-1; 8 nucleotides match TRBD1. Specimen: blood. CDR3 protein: CASSLGRRTGKGDTEAFF. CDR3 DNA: TGTGCCAGCAGCTTAGGTCGGAGGACAGGGAAGGGGGACACTGAAGCTTTCTTT. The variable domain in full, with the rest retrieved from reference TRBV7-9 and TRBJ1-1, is DTGVSQNPRHKITKRGQNVTFRCDPISEHNRLYWYRQTLGQGPEFLTYFQNEAQLEKSRLLSDRFSAERPKGSFSTLEIQRTEQGDSAMYLCASSLGRRTGKGDTEAFFGQGTRLTVV.